This is a list of T cell receptor beta chains from one sample in a study of blood T cells in healthy people across ages. One entry per CDR3 protein, called by TCRdb with MiXCR from the 5' RACE reads. The sample has about 2 million distinct CDR3 sequences, approximately 50% seen once; the top ten hold less than 2.5%. Sequenced material: blood. The source of these receptors is a middle-aged woman in good health. CDR3s leave out the opening cysteine and the closing phenylalanine or tryptophan. Each record gives: CDR3 protein, CDR3 length, V gene, D gene. The D gene is left open where the match is weak.

SARAGNTDTQY | 11 | TRBV20-1 | .
SAPRAGIGYEQY | 12 | TRBV20-1 | .
ASSLLAQVRDQETQY | 15 | TRBV7-2 | .
SANSRWGGSYNEQF | 14 | TRBV20-1 | TRBD2
ATSGAALRLAGNNEQF | 16 | TRBV15 | TRBD2
ASSEAEGNQPQH | 12 | TRBV6-1 | .
ASSPGGAGSNYGYT | 14 | TRBV7-3 | .
SAKGPEVNEQF | 11 | TRBV20-1 | .
ASSVDISTDTQY | 12 | TRBV6-1 | .
ASSLPREDYEQY | 12 | TRBV5-1 | .
ASSQRPSSTGDRVNIQY | 17 | TRBV3-1 | TRBD1
ASNLGQAANQPQH | 13 | TRBV12-3/TRBV12-4 | .
ASSLMRGTILDNEQF | 15 | TRBV5-1 | .
ASSSRGDLNEQF | 12 | TRBV7-3 | .
SAIPRVLEGYGYT | 13 | TRBV20-1 | .
ATSDSFTSGGTDTQY | 15 | TRBV24-1 | TRBD2
ASSHEPSGGNTGELF | 15 | TRBV4-2 | TRBD2
ASSDHRTPYEQY | 12 | TRBV6-2/TRBV6-3 | .
ASSFDRGSPLH | 11 | TRBV27 | TRBD1
ASSPGDRGAETQY | 13 | TRBV4-1 | TRBD1
ASSHRDREQETQY | 13 | TRBV4-1 | TRBD1
ATLGTTDTQY | 10 | TRBV12-3/TRBV12-4 | .
SARYRGLNIQY | 11 | TRBV20-1 | TRBD1
ASSFDSPQETQY | 12 | TRBV7-9 | .
ASSQADADNYGYT | 13 | TRBV4-1 | .
SLAGGDPNEQF | 11 | TRBV20-1 | TRBD2
SVAENIQY | 8 | TRBV29-1 | .
ASSANRAGDEQY | 12 | TRBV7-6 | .
AISEYSGSSYNEQF | 14 | TRBV10-3 | .
SVEQGQGLGYT | 11 | TRBV29-1 | TRBD1
ASSLRGQAGNEQF | 13 | TRBV28 | TRBD1
ASSLVSGNVQF | 11 | TRBV12-3/TRBV12-4 | .
ASTGARAYEQY | 11 | TRBV10-2 | .
SVDSARRPGLSSYEQY | 16 | TRBV20-1 | .
ASSFGGVQNIQY | 12 | TRBV12-3/TRBV12-4 | .
SARQTGSYEQY | 11 | TRBV20-1 | .
ASSRSLANGADTQY | 14 | TRBV2 | TRBD2
ASSQVIHYGYT | 11 | TRBV4-3 | .
ATGTSGGNEQF | 11 | TRBV24-1 | TRBD2
ASSLGGDRGLDEQF | 14 | TRBV28 | TRBD1
ASSYSQRGGWNEQY | 14 | TRBV6-2/TRBV6-3 | TRBD2
AGRGQGSQETQY | 12 | TRBV28 | .
ASSPGAGTYQETQY | 14 | TRBV12-3/TRBV12-4 | .
SASNAGPSNEQF | 12 | TRBV20-1 | .
ASSLIAGDSYNEQF | 14 | TRBV11-2 | TRBD2